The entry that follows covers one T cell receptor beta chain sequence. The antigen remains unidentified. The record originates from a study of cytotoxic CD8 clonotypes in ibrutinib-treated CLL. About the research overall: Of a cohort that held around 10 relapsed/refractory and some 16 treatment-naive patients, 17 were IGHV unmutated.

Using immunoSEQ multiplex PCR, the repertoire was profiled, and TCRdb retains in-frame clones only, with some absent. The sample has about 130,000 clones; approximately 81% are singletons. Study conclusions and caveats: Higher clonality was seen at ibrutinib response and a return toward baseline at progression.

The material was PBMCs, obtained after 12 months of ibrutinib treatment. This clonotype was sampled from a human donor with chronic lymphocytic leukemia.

CDR3 coding DNA: TGTGCCACCAGCGCCCGCTATCGGGAGACCCAGTACTTC. It encodes CATSARYRETQYF. The chain carries TRBV15 and TRBJ2-5; no reliable D call. Germline CDR1 reads LNHNV; CDR2 reads YYDKDF (reference sequence). This CDR3 region has 13 residues. Trimming left V 5 bases short and J 5 bases short, with 12 bases between. Full variable domain (rest looked up from reference TRBV15 and TRBJ2-5): DAMVIQNPRYQVTQFGKPVTLSCSQTLNHNVMYWYQQKSSQAPKLLFHYYDKDFNNEADTPDNFQSRRPNTSFCFLDIRSPGLGDTAMYLCATSARYRETQYFGPGTRLLVL.